A selection of T cell receptor beta chains follows, all from one sample in a study of Ad26.COV2.S vaccination and SARS-CoV-2 variants. Profiling relied on immunoSEQ multiplex PCR, and the TCRdb table lists in-frame clones only, not all of them. Among 410,000 or so clones listed, about nine tenths were seen once. The specimen was peripheral blood, collected in a trial of Ad26.COV2.S vaccine versus placebo. The source of these receptors is a person aged 18-60 years who received the Ad26.COV2.S COVID-19 vaccine or a placebo. Both conserved end residues are part of each CDR3. A D gene is named only where the DNA matches it firmly. Only part of the rows carry a size: once, few, many, or a class if the clone is expanded.

D,size,V,J,DNA,CDR3
-,-,TRBV6-2/TRBV6-3,TRBJ1-2,TGTGCCAGCAGTTACTATCGACAGATCCTATATGGCTACACCTTC,CASSYYRQILYGYTF
TRBD2,-,TRBV4-3,TRBJ2-7,TGCGCCAGCAGCCCTCTGGCCGGGACTAGCGGGGGGGCCCGCTCCTACGAGCAGTACTTC,CASSPLAGTSGGARSYEQYF
TRBD1,-,TRBV7-2,TRBJ1-6,TGTGCCAGCAGCCCCGTGACAGGGCCGAATTCACCCCTCCACTTT,CASSPVTGPNSPLHF
-,-,TRBV4-1,TRBJ1-2,TGCGCCAGCAGCCAAGGTCCGGGGCCTAACTATGGCTACACCTTC,CASSQGPGPNYGYTF
-,-,TRBV20-1,TRBJ2-7,TGCAGTGCCGAAGGGTTCTACGAGCAGTACTTC,CSAEGFYEQYF
-,-,TRBV3-1/TRBV3-2,TRBJ1-4,TGTGCCAGCAGCCTCACCGGGGGGCGAAGGGAAAAACTGTTTTTT,CASSLTGGRREKLFF
TRBD1,-,TRBV27,TRBJ2-1,TGTGCCAGCAGGAGACAGGGGGTCTACAATGAGCAGTTCTTC,CASRRQGVYNEQFF
-,-,TRBV15,TRBJ2-5,TGTGCCACCCTACAAGAGGTGGGGCCTCAAGAGACCCAGTACTTC,CATLQEVGPQETQYF
TRBD2,-,TRBV7-6,TRBJ2-3,TGTGCCAGCAGCTTAGTAGTGACGGGGGGTCTCACAGATACGCAGTATTTT,CASSLVVTGGLTDTQYF
-,-,TRBV18,TRBJ1-3,TGTGCCAGCTCACCCTACGGTACCTCTGGAAACACCATATATTTT,CASSPYGTSGNTIYF
-,once,TRBV7-2,TRBJ2-7,TGTGCCAGCAGCTTTCAGAGCACAGGGAACGAGCAGTACTTC,CASSFQSTGNEQYF
-,once,TRBV19,TRBJ1-2,TGTGCCAGTAGTATGGAGTTGGGGGCCGTCTATGGCTACACCTTC,CASSMELGAVYGYTF
-,-,TRBV19,TRBJ2-1,TGTGCCAGTAGTGAGACCGGGACTTGGGGGAATGAGCAGTTCTTC,CASSETGTWGNEQFF
TRBD2,-,TRBV7-9,TRBJ2-5,TGTGCCAGCAGCTATAGCGGGGGACTAACACAAGAGACCCAGTACTTC,CASSYSGGLTQETQYF
-,once,TRBV23-1,TRBJ1-4,TGCGCCAGCAGCCCGGGCAGGAGGGTGGCCCTCATTGAAAAACTGTTTTTT,CASSPGRRVALIEKLFF
TRBD1,-,TRBV5-6,TRBJ2-3,TGTGCCAGCAGCTCGCGTCTTTTATGGACAGGGCCCACAGATACGCAGTATTTT,CASSSRLLWTGPTDTQYF
-,once,TRBV3-1/TRBV3-2,TRBJ2-1,TGTGCCAGCAGCCAAGATATAGCGGCGCACGCAAACTACAATGAGCAGTTCTTC,CASSQDIAAHANYNEQFF
TRBD2,-,TRBV27,TRBJ2-3,TGTGCCAGCAGTTCGAGAATGCTCGCGGGGGGCACAGATACGCAGTATTTT,CASSSRMLAGGTDTQYF
-,-,TRBV18,TRBJ1-1,TGTGCCAGCTCACCACGAACGACAGGTGGAGCTTTCTTT,CASSPRTTGGAFF
TRBD1,-,TRBV4-3,TRBJ1-5,TGCGCCAGCAGCCAGGGGACAGGGGATCAGCCCCAGCATTTT,CASSQGTGDQPQHF
TRBD2,-,TRBV7-2,TRBJ2-5,TGTGCCAGCAGCCTAGCGGGGGCCCAAGAGACCCAGTACTTC,CASSLAGAQETQYF
-,-,TRBV27,TRBJ2-2,TGTGCCAGCAGTTTAACCCCCGGGGAGCTGTTTTTT,CASSLTPGELFF
TRBD2,-,TRBV7-2,TRBJ2-7,TGTGCCAGCAGCTTAGCACTAGCGGGGGGGGCCTACGAGCAGTACTTC,CASSLALAGGAYEQYF
-,-,TRBV27,TRBJ2-3,TGTGCCCCTCCAGATACGCAGTATTTT,CAPPDTQYF
TRBD1,-,TRBV4-1,TRBJ2-7,TGCGCCAGCAGCCACCCGGGACAGGGGGGAGAGCAGTACTTC,CASSHPGQGGEQYF
TRBD1,-,TRBV5-1,TRBJ1-2,TGCGCCAGCAGCTTCGGTTTGGGACAGGTAAAGACTAACTATGGCTACACCTTC,CASSFGLGQVKTNYGYTF
TRBD1,-,TRBV7-9,TRBJ1-3,TGTGCCAGCAGCGCCGGGACAGGAACGAGAAACACCATATATTTT,CASSAGTGTRNTIYF
TRBD1,-,TRBV4-1,TRBJ2-3,TGCGCCAGCAGCCAAGTCAAACAGGGGGGCACAGATACGCAGTATTTT,CASSQVKQGGTDTQYF
-,-,TRBV19,TRBJ2-5,TGTGCCAGTAGTATGACACGTAGGGAGACCCAGTACTTC,CASSMTRRETQYF
-,-,TRBV30,TRBJ1-2,TGTGCCTGGAGTCACGCCACGACGGATATTACCTATGGCTACACCTTC,CAWSHATTDITYGYTF
-,-,TRBV24-1,TRBJ2-5,TGTGCCACCAGTGGGGGAGCCCAAGAGACCCAGTACTTC,CATSGGAQETQYF
-,-,TRBV28,TRBJ2-7,TGTGCCAGCAGTCCCCCCCAGGGGCCCATCTCCTACGAGCAGTACTTC,CASSPPQGPISYEQYF
TRBD1,-,TRBV5-1,TRBJ2-2,TGCGCCAGCAGCTTGGTTGGCAGGGGGCTTACCGGGGAGCTGTTTTTT,CASSLVGRGLTGELFF
TRBD2,once,TRBV6-1,TRBJ2-5,TGTGCCAGCAGTGAACTAGCGGGGGGGCAAGAGACCCAGTACTTC,CASSELAGGQETQYF
-,-,TRBV12-2,TRBJ1-5,TGTGCAAGTCGCTTCCCCAATCAGCCCCAGCATTTT,CASRFPNQPQHF
TRBD2,-,TRBV2,TRBJ2-3,TGTGCCAGCAGCAACTACGGACTAGCGGGGGGGCCAGATACGCAGTATTTT,CASSNYGLAGGPDTQYF